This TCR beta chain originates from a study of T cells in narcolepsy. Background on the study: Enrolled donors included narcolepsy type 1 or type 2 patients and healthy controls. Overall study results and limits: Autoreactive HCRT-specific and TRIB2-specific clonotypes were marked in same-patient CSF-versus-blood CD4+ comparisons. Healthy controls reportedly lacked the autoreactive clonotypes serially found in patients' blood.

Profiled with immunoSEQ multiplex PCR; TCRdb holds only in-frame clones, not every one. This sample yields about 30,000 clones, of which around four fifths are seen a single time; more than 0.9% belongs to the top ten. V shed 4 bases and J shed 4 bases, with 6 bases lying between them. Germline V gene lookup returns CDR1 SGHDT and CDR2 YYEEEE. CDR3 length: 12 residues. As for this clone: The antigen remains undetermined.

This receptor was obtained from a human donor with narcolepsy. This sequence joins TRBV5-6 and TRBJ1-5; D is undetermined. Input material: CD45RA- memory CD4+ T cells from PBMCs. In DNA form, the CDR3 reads TGTGCCAGCAGCGCTCAAAATCAGCCCCAGCATTTT. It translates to CASSAQNQPQHF.